The source of this T cell receptor (beta chain) is a study of blood T cell repertoires in COVID-19. The wider study: Donors in the United States, Italy and Spain gave samples during acute or convalescent COVID-19.

Looked up from germline, CDR1 is PRHDT and CDR2 is FYEKMQ (reference sequence). V lost 4 bases to trimming and J lost 4 bases, with 10 bases between them. This CDR3 is 13 amino acids long. TCRdb keeps only in-frame clones here, not all; method: immunoSEQ multiplex PCR. This sample has about 100,000 clones, with about 85% found just once. The TCR sequence derives from a human donor in a cohort sampled during active COVID-19. What was sequenced was peripheral blood. This chain links TRBV13 with TRBJ1-1, with TRBD1 as a possible D gene (5 bases). In DNA, the CDR3 is TGTGCCAGCAGCTACCAGGGCCGCACTGAAGCTTTCTTT. Translation: CASSYQGRTEAFF.